The rows below give T cell receptor beta chains drawn from one sample of a study of blood T cell repertoires in COVID-19. Sequencing used immunoSEQ multiplex PCR; TCRdb keeps in-frame clones, though not all of them. Among approximately 150,000 clones listed, approximately 86% were seen once. The specimen was peripheral blood. Receptor source: a woman in her forties or fifties with acute or convalescent COVID-19. The CDR3 runs from the conserved cysteine through the conserved F or W. The D gene is left open where the match is weak. Some rows mark clone size as missing; the rest say once, few, many or name a class of expanded clone.

v_call	clone_size	d_call	j_call	cdr3_aa	cdr3_nt
TRBV4-2	few	NA	TRBJ2-7	CASSQAGTGPYEQYF	TGTGCCAGCAGCCAAGCCGGGACTGGCCCCTACGAGCAGTACTTC
TRBV5-1	NA	TRBD1	TRBJ2-7	CASKGTGGFDEQYF	TGCGCCAGCAAAGGGACAGGGGGCTTCGACGAGCAGTACTTC
TRBV5-1	few	TRBD1	TRBJ1-6	CASSLDQGVSNSPLHF	TGCGCCAGCAGCTTGGACCAGGGGGTGAGTAATTCACCCCTCCACTTT
TRBV5-1	NA	NA	TRBJ2-4	CASTPETSTKNIQYF	TGCGCCAGCACCCCTGAGACTAGTACGAAAAACATTCAGTACTTC
TRBV15	NA	TRBD1	TRBJ1-5	CATSSDRLETYSNQPQHF	TGTGCCACCAGCTCGGACAGGCTAGAAACTTATAGCAATCAGCCCCAGCATTTT
TRBV5-1	NA	NA	TRBJ1-1	CASSWQMNTEAFF	TGCGCCAGCAGCTGGCAGATGAACACTGAAGCTTTCTTT
TRBV12-5	NA	NA	TRBJ1-2	CASGLVGFSQDPVGYTF	TGTGCTAGTGGTTTGGTAGGATTCTCACAGGACCCAGTTGGCTACACCTTC
TRBV18	NA	TRBD1	TRBJ1-2	CASSPWGQIEGYTF	TGTGCCAGCTCACCTTGGGGACAGATAGAGGGCTACACCTTC
TRBV29-1	NA	TRBD2	TRBJ2-3	CSVPLREGPDTQYF	TGCAGCGTTCCCCTCCGGGAGGGCCCGGATACGCAGTATTTT
TRBV28	NA	NA	TRBJ1-5	CASSFSDQPQHF	TGTGCCAGCAGTTTTTCGGATCAGCCCCAGCATTTT
TRBV18	few	NA	TRBJ2-7	CASSPPPGTNYEQYF	TGTGCCAGCTCACCACCCCCCGGGACAAACTACGAGCAGTACTTC
TRBV6-1	NA	TRBD2	TRBJ2-3	CASSGASGATTDTQYF	TGTGCCAGCAGTGGCGCTAGCGGGGCCACCACAGATACGCAGTATTTT
TRBV5-4	NA	TRBD2	TRBJ2-1	CASSLGGDLAGVMDEQFF	TGTGCCAGCAGCTTGGGGGGGGATCTAGCGGGAGTTATGGATGAGCAGTTCTTC
TRBV4-2	NA	NA	TRBJ2-6	CASSQDFSFSSGANVLTF	TGTGCCAGCAGCCAAGATTTTAGTTTCTCCTCTGGGGCCAACGTCCTGACTTTC
TRBV30	NA	NA	TRBJ2-3	CAWSPRRGQSTDTQYF	TGTGCCTGGAGTCCTCGGCGGGGACAGAGCACAGATACGCAGTATTTT
TRBV18	NA	TRBD1	TRBJ2-3	CASSPSPTGGTDTQYF	TGTGCCAGCTCACCATCCCCGACAGGGGGCACAGATACGCAGTATTTT